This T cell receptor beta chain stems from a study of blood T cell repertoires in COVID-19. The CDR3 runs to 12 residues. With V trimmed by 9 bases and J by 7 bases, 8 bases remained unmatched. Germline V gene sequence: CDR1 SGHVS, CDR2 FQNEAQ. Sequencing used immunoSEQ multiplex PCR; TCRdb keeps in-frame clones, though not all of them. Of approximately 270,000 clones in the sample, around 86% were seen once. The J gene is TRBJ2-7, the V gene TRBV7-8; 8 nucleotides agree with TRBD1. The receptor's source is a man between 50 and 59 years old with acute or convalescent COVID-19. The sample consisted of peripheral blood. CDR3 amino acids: CASRRGQGEQYF. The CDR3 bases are TGTGCCAGTCGCAGGGGGCAGGGGGAGCAGTACTTC.